Presented here are 14 T cell receptor beta chains from one specimen sequenced in a study of T cell responses to AZD1222 COVID-19 vaccine. TCRdb's table, derived via immunoSEQ multiplex PCR, lists solely in-frame clones and lacks some. Counted here are 130,000 or so clones, roughly nine tenths occurring once; the ten biggest clones make up over 1.5%. Sequencing was performed on peripheral blood, taken on day 0 of AZD1222 vaccination. These receptors originate from an adult in good health.

This clone was counted a single time. The chain is built from TRBV5-1 and TRBJ2-7; TRBD1 aligns across 7 bases. Germline V gives CDR1 SGHRS, CDR2 YFSETQ. The CDR3 length is 14 residues. Trimming took 0 bases from V and 3 from J; bases not matched to a gene: 3. CDR3 nucleotide sequence: TGCGCCAGCAGCTTGGACAGGGGAAACTACGAGCAGTACTTC. This encodes CASSLDRGNYEQYF. The full variable domain, completed using reference TRBV5-1 and TRBJ2-7, is KAGVTQTPRYLIKTRGQQVTLSCSPISGHRSVSWYQQTPGQGLQFLFEYFSETQRNKGNFPGRFSGRQFSNSRSEMNVSTLELGDSALYLCASSLDRGNYEQYFGPGTRLTVT.

The chain couples TRBV13 to TRBJ2-2; D is unresolved. The germline V gene encodes CDR1 PRHDT and CDR2 FYEKMQ (reference sequence). V was cut by 4 bases and J by 2 bases, with 14 bases left in between. CDR3 size: 16 residues. In DNA form, the CDR3 reads TGTGCCAGCAGCTCACGACTCCCCTTAAACACCGGGGAGCTGTTTTTT. Protein product: CASSSRLPLNTGELFF. Combining the CDR3 with reference TRBV13 and TRBJ2-2 gives the whole variable domain AAGVIQSPRHLIKEKRETATLKCYPIPRHDTVYWYQQGPGQDPQFLISFYEKMQSDKGSIPDRFSAQQFSDYHSELNMSSLELGDSALYFCASSSRLPLNTGELFFGEGSRLTVL.

The chain joins TRBV19 to TRBJ1-5; D not certain. The CDR3 loop spans 16 amino acids. Germline V gene data show CDR1 as LNHDA and CDR2 as SQIVND (reference sequence). The V and J ends lost 3 bases and 3 bases respectively, with 15 bases between them. Here the CDR3 reads CASSMAWDGANQPQHF. CDR3 nucleotides: TGTGCCAGTAGTATGGCATGGGATGGTGCCAATCAGCCCCAGCATTTT.

The chain combines TRBV2 with TRBJ1-2; D not resolved. The CDR3 consists of 12 residues. V was trimmed by 7 bases and J by 8 bases, leaving 14 bases between them. CDR1 is SNHLY and CDR2 is FYNNEI in the germline V gene. The DNA of the CDR3 is TGTGCCAGCACCTTCTCCGTGGGAGGCTACACCTTC. Amino acids: CASTFSVGGYTF.

V usage is TRBV27 and J usage is TRBJ2-1; TRBD2 matches 9 bases. CDR3 size: 14 residues. Germline trimming cut 6 bases from V and 3 bases from J; bases unmatched to any gene: 3. Germline V CDR1 and CDR2: MNHEY, SMNVEV (reference sequence). In DNA, the CDR3 is TGTGCCAGCAGGACGACTAGCGGCTACAATGAGCAGTTCTTC. Its protein product is CASRTTSGYNEQFF.

For the CDR3, the DNA is TGTGCCAGCAGCGCCTTGCCCAGCTCTGGAAACACCATATATTTT. Protein: CASSALPSSGNTIYF. The rearrangement joins TRBV7-2 to TRBJ1-3; D remains unclear. CDR1 is SGHTA, CDR2 FQGNSA, per germline. This CDR3 is 15 amino acids long. V shed 5 bases and J shed 0 bases, with 11 bases lying between them.

The chain employs TRBV7-9 and TRBJ1-1; 8 bases match TRBD1. CDR1 and CDR2 (germline): SEHNR, FQNEAQ (reference sequence). CDR3 length: 15 residues. Trimming removed 6 bases from V and 4 bases from J; junction bases left unmatched: 10. The CDR3 nucleotides are TGTGCCAGCAGACTGAGCGGGACAGGTAGCACTGAAGCTTTCTTT. Amino acids: CASRLSGTGSTEAFF.

The chain employs TRBV6-5 and TRBJ1-6; D ambiguous. CDR1 and CDR2 from the germline V gene are MNHEY and SVGAGI. The CDR3 covers 13 residues. Between the trimmed V and J ends, which lost 6 bases and 4 bases, there was a span of 7 bases. CDR3 sequence: CASRTEYNSPLHF. The CDR3 DNA follows: TGTGCCAGCAGAACAGAATATAATTCACCCCTCCACTTT.

The chain is built from TRBV27 and TRBJ1-1; D gene unclear. This CDR3 region has 14 residues. Trimming removed 2 bases from V and 0 bases from J, with 7 bases in between. The germline V gene has CDR1 MNHEY and CDR2 SMNVEV (reference sequence). CDR3 bases: TGTGCCAGCAGTTTAGGGAAGATGAACACTGAAGCTTTCTTT. Its protein product is CASSLGKMNTEAFF.

The chain has TRBV10-3 and TRBJ2-3, with 7 bases matching TRBD2. The trim removed 7 bases at V and 2 bases at J, leaving 6 bases unmatched. In germline, CDR1 is ENHRY, CDR2 SYGVKD. The CDR3 extends over 14 amino acids. The CDR3 DNA reads as TGTGCCATCAATGGTGGGAGGGACACAGATACGCAGTATTTT. Translating it yields CAINGGRDTDTQYF.

V and J are TRBV24-1 and TRBJ2-1, with 10 nucleotides matching TRBD2. CDR1 is KGHDR and CDR2 is SFDVKD in the germline V gene. CDR3 size: 16 residues. With V trimmed by 4 bases and J by 10 bases, 12 bases remained unmatched. In DNA, the CDR3 is TGTGCCACCAGTGAACCGGGACTAGCGAATCTAAAAGAGCAGTTCTTC. Protein: CATSEPGLANLKEQFF.

This chain connects TRBV30 to TRBJ1-1; D gene unclear. The V gene lost 4 bases and the J gene lost 6 bases, with 15 bases spanning the gap. CDR1 is GTSNPN, CDR2 SVGIG, per germline (reference sequence). This CDR3 contains 13 residues. The CDR3 here is CAWKVGVPSEAFF. The CDR3 DNA reads TGTGCCTGGAAGGTGGGTGTTCCGTCTGAAGCTTTCTTT. The full variable domain, completed using reference TRBV30 and TRBJ1-1, is SQTIHQWPATLVQPVGSPLSLECTVEGTSNPNLYWYRQAAGRGLQLLFYSVGIGQISSEVPQNLSASRPQDRQFILSSKKLLLSDSGFYLCAWKVGVPSEAFFGQGTRLTVV.

The chain has TRBV5-5 and TRBJ1-2; D is ambiguous. The CDR3 is 15 amino acids. V lost 0 bases, J lost 3 bases, and 12 bases lay in between. Germline V CDR1 and CDR2: SGHKS, YYEKEE (reference sequence). The DNA of the CDR3 is TGTGCCAGCAGCTTGGGGACTTCGGTAGACTATGGCTACACCTTC. This sequence encodes CASSLGTSVDYGYTF.

The V gene is TRBV5-5, the J gene TRBJ1-4; tentative D call: TRBD1 (6 bases). Germline V gives CDR1 SGHKS, CDR2 YYEKEE (reference sequence). This CDR3 is 16 amino acids long. The germline V and J ends were trimmed by 2 bases and 6 bases, with 17 bases remaining between them. CDR3 in amino acids: CASSFDYRASYEKLFF. As DNA, the CDR3 is TGTGCCAGCAGCTTCGATTACAGGGCCTCCTATGAAAAACTGTTTTTT.